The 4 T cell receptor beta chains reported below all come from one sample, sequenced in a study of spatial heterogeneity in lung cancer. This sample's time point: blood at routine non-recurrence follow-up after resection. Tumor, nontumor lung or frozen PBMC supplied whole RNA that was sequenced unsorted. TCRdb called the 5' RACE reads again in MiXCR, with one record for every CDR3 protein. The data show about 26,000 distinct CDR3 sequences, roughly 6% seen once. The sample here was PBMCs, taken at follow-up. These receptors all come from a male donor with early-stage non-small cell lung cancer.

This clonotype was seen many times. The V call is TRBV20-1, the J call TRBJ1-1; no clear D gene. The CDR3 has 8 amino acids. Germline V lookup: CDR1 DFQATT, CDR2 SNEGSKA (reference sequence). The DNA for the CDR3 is TGCAGCGCCTCTTGGGCTTTCTTT. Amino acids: CSASWAFF.

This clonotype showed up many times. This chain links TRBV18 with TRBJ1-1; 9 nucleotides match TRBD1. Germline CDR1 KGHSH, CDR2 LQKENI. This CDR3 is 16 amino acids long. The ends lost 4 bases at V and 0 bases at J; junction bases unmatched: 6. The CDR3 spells CASSLGTGRVNTEAFF. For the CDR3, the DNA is TGTGCCAGCTCACTCGGGACAGGGAGAGTGAACACTGAAGCTTTCTTT.

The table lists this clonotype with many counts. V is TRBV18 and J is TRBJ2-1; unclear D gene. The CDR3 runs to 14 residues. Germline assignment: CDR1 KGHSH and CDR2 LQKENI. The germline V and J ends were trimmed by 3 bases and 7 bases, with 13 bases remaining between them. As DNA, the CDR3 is TGTGCCAGCTCACCGCTGGGCAGGTTGAATGAGCAGTTCTTC. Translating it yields CASSPLGRLNEQFF.

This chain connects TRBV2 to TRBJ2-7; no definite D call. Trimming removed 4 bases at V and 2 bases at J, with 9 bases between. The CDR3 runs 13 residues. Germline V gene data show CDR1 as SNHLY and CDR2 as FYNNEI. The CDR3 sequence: CASSAPPPYEQYV. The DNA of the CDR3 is TGTGCCAGCAGTGCGCCTCCACCCTACGAGCAGTACGTC.